Each of the 27 T cell receptor beta chains below was sequenced from the same sample in a study of cytomegalovirus exposure and HLA in healthy donors. Amplification used 60 Vbeta primers and 13 Jbeta primers. Repertoires were generated with immunoSEQ multiplex PCR, while TCRdb's copy carries only in-frame clones and drops some. This table has 99,000 or so clones, around 81% appearing once. The sequencing sample was made of PBMCs. The receptors come from a female donor in good health and CMV-seropositive.

V gene TRBV18 combines with J gene TRBJ2-3; 8 nucleotides match TRBD1. This CDR3 region has 14 residues. The V segment lost 1 base and the J segment 10 bases; nucleotides outside the gene matches: 7. The germline V gene has CDR1 KGHSH and CDR2 LQKENI. CDR3 sequence (DNA): TGTGCCAGCTCACCACAAGGGACAGGTCTTCCGCAGTATTTT. It specifies CASSPQGTGLPQYF.

The rearrangement uses TRBV5-1 and TRBJ2-1; 11 bases are a match to TRBD2. Germline V gene lookup returns CDR1 SGHRS and CDR2 YFSETQ. Trimming at V came to 3 bases and at J to 4 bases, leaving 15 bases not matched to a gene. CDR3 length: 19 residues. CDR3 residues: CASSSPGFRLAGPYNEQFF. The CDR3 bases are TGCGCCAGCAGCTCACCGGGATTCAGACTAGCGGGACCTTACAATGAGCAGTTCTTC.

The chain joins TRBV10-3 to TRBJ1-1, with D perhaps TRBD1 (6 bases). CDR1 ENHRY and CDR2 SYGVKD come from the germline V gene. The V end lost 8 bases, the J end lost 6 bases, and 10 bases lay between the germline ends. This CDR3 comprises 11 residues. The chain's CDR3 is CAIGGQPEAFF. The CDR3 coding sequence is TGTGCCATCGGTGGACAGCCTGAAGCTTTCTTT.

The rearrangement joins TRBV11-2 to TRBJ2-2; D gene ambiguous. Germline V gene lookup returns CDR1 SGHAT and CDR2 FQNNGV. The CDR3 runs 17 residues. V was cut by 0 bases and J by 7 bases, with 18 bases left in between. The CDR3 DNA reads TGTGCCAGCAGCTTAGATCGTGTCGGCCCAGCAGGCGGGGAGCTGTTTTTT. It yields the protein CASSLDRVGPAGGELFF.

The table lists this clone with a few counts. This chain links TRBV27 with TRBJ2-7; 8 bases are shared with TRBD1. Germline V gene data show CDR1 as MNHEY and CDR2 as SMNVEV (reference sequence). Losses at the gene ends were 1 base for V and 3 bases for J; bases not matched to a gene: 5. This CDR3 contains 15 residues. The CDR3 spells CASSLYRTGNYEQYF. CDR3 nucleotides: TGTGCCAGCAGTTTATATCGGACAGGGAACTACGAGCAGTACTTC.

The V and J genes are TRBV2 and TRBJ2-1; tentative D call: TRBD2 (6 bases). Between the trimmed V and J ends, which lost 4 bases and 7 bases, there was a span of 11 bases. Germline assignment: CDR1 SNHLY and CDR2 FYNNEI. This CDR3 has 13 residues. In nucleotides, the CDR3 is TGTGCCAGCAGTGTGGGGGGTGGGAATGAGCAGTTCTTC. Protein product: CASSVGGGNEQFF.

This chain joins TRBV27 and TRBJ1-4; 7 bases agree with TRBD1. This CDR3 contains 14 residues. The V gene's germline CDR1 is MNHEY and CDR2 SMNVEV (reference sequence). J was trimmed by 8 bases and V by 2 bases; bases with no gene match: 5. The CDR3 reads CASSLQTGVEKLFF. DNA for the CDR3: TGTGCCAGCAGTTTACAAACAGGGGTCGAAAAACTGTTTTTT.

The V and J genes are TRBV2 and TRBJ1-5; 10 bases match TRBD1. CDR3 length equals 15 residues. The V gene end was trimmed by 5 bases and the J gene end by 4 bases; junction bases not matched to a gene: 5. The germline gives CDR1 SNHLY, CDR2 FYNNEI. In nucleotides, the CDR3 is TGTGCCAGCAGTTTTGGGACAGGGGAAAATCAGCCCCAGCATTTT. This gives the protein CASSFGTGENQPQHF.

The V call is TRBV28, the J call TRBJ2-5; 7 bases fit TRBD1. The CDR3 runs 13 residues. Germline trimming cut 4 bases from V and 5 bases from J; bases unmatched to any gene: 4. Germline V CDR1 and CDR2: MDHEN, SYDVKM. The CDR3 coding sequence is TGTGCCAGCAGTTATGCAGGGGGTGAGACCCAGTACTTC. Translation: CASSYAGGETQYF.

The chain is built from TRBV5-6 and TRBJ1-5, with D possibly being TRBD1 (6 bases). V shed 0 bases and J shed 0 bases, with 10 bases lying between them. Germline values: CDR1 SGHDT, CDR2 YYEEEE. The CDR3 has 16 amino acids. The CDR3 nucleotides are TGTGCCAGCAGCTTGGGGGCAGGGGATAGCAATCAGCCCCAGCATTTT. Residues: CASSLGAGDSNQPQHF.

The CDR3 sequence is CASSLPGGYPTGELFF. DNA for the CDR3: TGTGCCAGCAGCTTACCAGGGGGCTACCCCACCGGGGAGCTGTTTTTT. V usage is TRBV7-9 and J usage is TRBJ2-2, with 8 bases lining up with TRBD1. This CDR3 comprises 16 residues. Trimming cost V 2 bases and J 4 bases; bases outside gene matches: 6. In germline, CDR1 is SEHNR, CDR2 FQNEAQ (reference sequence).

The rearrangement links TRBV15 to TRBJ2-1, with 9 nucleotides matching TRBD1. Trimming removed 1 base from V and 6 bases from J; junction bases left unmatched: 4. The CDR3 is 15 residues long. Germline V CDR1 and CDR2: LNHNV, YYDKDF (reference sequence). The CDR3 DNA follows: TGTGCCACCAGCAGAGGGGACAGGGATTCCAATGAGCAGTTCTTC. As protein: CATSRGDRDSNEQFF.

The chain links TRBV7-6 to TRBJ2-1; TRBD1 matches 9 bases. Unmatched junction bases numbered 13, after V lost 5 bases and J lost 8 bases. The germline V gene encodes CDR1 SGHVS and CDR2 FNYEAQ. This CDR3 is 16 amino acids long. CDR3 amino acids: CASSLGEGQGVHEQFF. As DNA, the CDR3 is TGTGCCAGCAGCCTCGGAGAGGGACAGGGTGTTCATGAGCAGTTCTTC.

The CDR3 loop is CASRPGGSYEQYF. DNA of the CDR3: TGTGCCAGCAGACCCGGGGGCTCCTACGAGCAGTACTTC. The J gene is TRBJ2-7, the V gene TRBV2; D may be TRBD2 (6 bases). Germline-derived CDR1 and CDR2 are SNHLY and FYNNEI. The ends were cut back, 6 bases at V and 0 bases at J, with 9 bases in the middle. The CDR3 consists of 13 residues.

J is TRBJ2-2 and V is TRBV5-6; TRBD2 agrees at 12 bases. Unmatched junction bases numbered 4, after V lost 3 bases and J lost 4 bases. This CDR3 is 16 amino acids long. The germline V gene has CDR1 SGHDT and CDR2 YYEEEE. In DNA, the CDR3 is TGTGCCAGCAGCTCTAGCGGGGGGGCCGTCACCGGGGAGCTGTTTTTT. As protein: CASSSSGGAVTGELFF. The full variable domain, rest sourced from reference TRBV5-6 and TRBJ2-2, is DAGVTQSPTHLIKTRGQQVTLRCSPKSGHDTVSWYQQALGQGPQFIFQYYEEEERQRGNFPDRFSGHQFPNYSSELNVNALLLGDSALYLCASSSSGGAVTGELFFGEGSRLTVL.

This clone was observed once. The chain links TRBV11-2 to TRBJ2-1, with 11 bases aligning to TRBD2. The V and J ends lost 4 bases and 7 bases, in that order; junction bases with no gene match: 12. This CDR3 spans 17 amino acids. Germline values: CDR1 SGHAT, CDR2 FQNNGV. Written as DNA, the CDR3 is TGTGCCAGCAGCTCGACTATAGCGGGAGGGCGAATTAATGAGCAGTTCTTC. This encodes CASSSTIAGGRINEQFF.

This sequence joins TRBV27 and TRBJ2-7, with a possible D match to TRBD2 (5 bases). Trimming cost V 3 bases and J 2 bases, with 8 bases left between them. CDR3 length: 13 residues. Germline V gives CDR1 MNHEY, CDR2 SMNVEV (reference sequence). The CDR3 region has the DNA TGTGCCAGCAGTTTCGGGGAACCCTACGAGCAGTACTTC. Amino acids: CASSFGEPYEQYF.

The chain has TRBV7-7 and TRBJ1-1, with D maybe TRBD1 (6 bases). This CDR3 is 13 amino acids long. V was clipped by 2 bases and J by 4 bases, with 8 bases between them. CDR1 and CDR2 (germline): SSHAT, FNYEAQ (reference sequence). The CDR3 bases are TGTGCCAGCAGCTTATCCAGGGGCACTGAAGCTTTCTTT. It translates to CASSLSRGTEAFF.

V and J are TRBV4-1 and TRBJ1-2; D is unclear. V was cut by 1 base and J by 1 base, with 16 bases left in between. CDR1 and CDR2 from the germline V gene are MGHRA and YSYEKL. This CDR3 is built from 17 residues. DNA of the CDR3: TGCGCCAGCAGCCAAGGGGAGCGGGCCACAGATAACTATGGCTACACCTTC. Residues: CASSQGERATDNYGYTF.

The chain uses TRBV28 and TRBJ1-5, with D hard to call. Between the trimmed V and J ends, which lost 5 bases and 0 bases, there was a span of 17 bases. CDR1 is MDHEN, CDR2 SYDVKM, per germline. CDR3 length: 17 residues. The CDR3 here is CASSPRRGFNSNQPQHF. The CDR3 bases are TGTGCCAGCAGTCCGCGGCGTGGATTCAATAGCAATCAGCCCCAGCATTTT.

The chain is built from TRBV21-1 and TRBJ2-2; the DNA was not compared with TRBD2, the D call given in the table. TRBV21-1 is termed a pseudogene. The CDR3 consists of 23 residues. CDR3 in DNA: TGTGCCAGCAGCAAAGCGGCCGCCCACGGGACAGGGGATCTCGTAGCGGGAGTAAGCGAGCTGTTTTTT. This codes for CASSKAAAHGTGDLVAGVSELFF.

The chain has TRBV4-2 and TRBJ2-1; TRBD1 is a possible D gene (6 bases). The germline CDR1 and CDR2 sequences are LGHNA and YNFKEQ. The CDR3 runs 17 residues. V shed 1 base and J shed 2 bases, with 15 bases lying between them. CDR3 bases: TGTGCCAGCAGCCAAGTACTGGGGGCAGCAACCTACAATGAGCAGTTCTTC. Protein: CASSQVLGAATYNEQFF.

The chain has TRBV27 and TRBJ1-5, with D tentatively TRBD1 (6 bases). V shed 6 bases and J shed 0 bases, with 12 bases lying between them. From germline, CDR1 is MNHEY and CDR2 SMNVEV (reference sequence). The CDR3 consists of 15 residues. CDR3 sequence (DNA): TGTGCCAGCAGACCAGCAGGGGATAGCAATCAGCCCCAGCATTTT. Translated, it gives CASRPAGDSNQPQHF.

This clone appeared a few times. V usage is TRBV30 and J usage is TRBJ2-2; 7 bases agree with TRBD1. In germline, CDR1 is GTSNPN, CDR2 SVGIG (reference sequence). Losses at the gene ends were 1 base for V and 3 bases for J; bases not matched to a gene: 8. The CDR3 runs to 16 residues. CDR3 in DNA: TGTGCCTGGAGTGATACAGGGGAAGGGGACACCGGGGAGCTGTTTTTT. Translated, it gives CAWSDTGEGDTGELFF.

This sequence joins TRBV6-4 and TRBJ2-1; 10 nucleotides match TRBD2. V was clipped by 6 bases and J by 10 bases; unmatched bases: 12. The CDR3 totals 15 residues. Germline assignment: CDR1 MRHNA and CDR2 SNTAGT. The CDR3 here is CASSKGLAGVGEQFF. The CDR3 bases are TGTGCCAGCAGCAAGGGGCTAGCGGGAGTCGGAGAGCAGTTCTTC.

CDR3 in DNA: TGTGCCAGCTCAGCGGACATCTCGAAGGGCTACAATGAGCAGTTCTTC. Encoded protein: CASSADISKGYNEQFF. The J gene is TRBJ2-1, the V gene TRBV18; D perhaps matches TRBD1 (5 bases). Trimming took off 5 bases at V and 3 bases at J, with 17 bases between the two ends. The germline gives CDR1 KGHSH, CDR2 LQKENI. The CDR3 contains 16 residues.

This clone has only a few counts. The DNA for the CDR3 is TGTGCCAGCAGCTTAGCGGCCGGCGGGACTGAAGCTTTCTTT. Protein sequence: CASSLAAGGTEAFF. The gene calls are TRBV7-9 and TRBJ1-1; D ambiguous. The CDR3 consists of 14 residues. V shed 0 bases and J shed 5 bases, with 10 bases lying between them. Germline-derived CDR1 and CDR2 are SEHNR and FQNEAQ (reference sequence). The complete variable domain, with remaining parts taken from reference TRBV7-9 and TRBJ1-1, reads DTGVSQNPRHKITKRGQNVTFRCDPISEHNRLYWYRQTLGQGPEFLTYFQNEAQLEKSRLLSDRFSAERPKGSFSTLEIQRTEQGDSAMYLCASSLAAGGTEAFFGQGTRLTVV.